These T cell receptor beta chains were read from a single sample in a study of T cell responses to AZD1222 COVID-19 vaccine. Sequenced by immunoSEQ multiplex PCR; TCRdb stores in-frame clones only, minus some. The data contain about 150,000 clones, 88% of them singletons. Sequences were derived from peripheral blood, sampled 28 days after the second dose of the MenACWY control vaccine. These receptors were obtained from an adult who received the MenACWY meningococcal vaccine as a control. CDR3s include the opening cysteine and the closing phenylalanine or tryptophan. D genes are given only for firm matches. Clone size appears in some rows only: once, few, many, or a class for an expanded clone.

v_gene	d_gene	j_gene	abundance	CDR3aa	CDR3nt
TRBV13	TRBD1	TRBJ2-7	-	CASSLTGEQYF	TGTGCCAGCAGCTTGACAGGGGAGCAGTACTTC
TRBV5-1	-	TRBJ2-7	few	CASRLGGYVGYEQYF	TGCGCCAGCAGGTTAGGGGGATACGTGGGCTACGAGCAGTACTTC
TRBV4-3	-	TRBJ1-1	-	CASSQVLAAEAFF	TGCGCCAGCAGCCAAGTCTTGGCAGCTGAAGCTTTCTTT
TRBV7-9	-	TRBJ2-3	once	CASSLAGSTDTQYF	TGTGCCAGCAGCTTGGCGGGCTCCACAGATACGCAGTATTTT
TRBV4-2	-	TRBJ2-3	-	CASSLSSVTDTQYF	TGTGCCAGCAGCCTCTCTAGCGTAACAGATACGCAGTATTTT
TRBV10-3	-	TRBJ1-2	-	CAVPGLRREGYTF	TGTGCCGTACCGGGCCTTCGACGGGAGGGCTACACCTTC
TRBV12-3/TRBV12-4	TRBD1	TRBJ2-7	once	CASSHGTGAEQYF	TGTGCCAGCAGCCACGGGACAGGGGCCGAGCAGTACTTC
TRBV5-4	TRBD1	TRBJ1-2	-	CASRTGGNYGYTF	TGTGCCAGCAGGACAGGGGGGAACTATGGCTACACCTTC
TRBV10-3	TRBD1	TRBJ1-1	-	CAISVDRSTAFF	TGTGCCATCAGCGTGGACAGGTCCACTGCTTTCTTT
TRBV7-8	TRBD1	TRBJ1-4	-	CASSLGAGTGFEKLFF	TGTGCCAGCAGCTTGGGAGCCGGGACAGGGTTTGAAAAACTGTTTTTT
TRBV25-1	-	TRBJ1-2	-	CASSSREGYYGYTF	TGTGCCAGCAGTTCCCGGGAAGGGTACTATGGCTACACCTTC
TRBV5-3	TRBD1	TRBJ1-6	-	CARMAGKNRGHNSPLHF	TGTGCCAGAATGGCTGGCAAAAACAGGGGCCATAATTCACCCCTCCACTTT
TRBV3-1/TRBV3-2	-	TRBJ1-4	-	CASSLDTAGEKLFF	TGTGCCAGCAGCCTGGACACGGCGGGCGAAAAACTGTTTTTT
TRBV29-1	TRBD1	TRBJ2-2	-	CSGTGTGGNTGELFF	TGCAGCGGAACCGGGACAGGGGGGAACACCGGGGAGCTGTTTTTT
TRBV3-1/TRBV3-2	TRBD1	TRBJ2-5	-	CASSRRRDRTFGETQYF	TGTGCCAGCAGCCGACGGAGGGACAGGACGTTCGGAGAGACCCAGTACTTC
TRBV12-3/TRBV12-4	-	TRBJ2-3	-	CASSRGDTQYF	TGTGCCAGCAGCCGCGGCGATACGCAGTATTTT
TRBV28	-	TRBJ2-6	-	CASSSRGAGANVLTF	TGTGCCAGCAGTTCGAGGGGGGCTGGGGCCAACGTCCTGACTTTC
TRBV6-5	-	TRBJ1-5	-	CASSRVGRGDQPQHF	TGTGCCAGCAGCCGTGTGGGGCGAGGGGATCAGCCCCAGCATTTT
TRBV10-3	TRBD1	TRBJ1-5	-	CAIRDTGGNDQPQHF	TGTGCCATCAGGGATACAGGGGGCAACGATCAGCCCCAGCATTTT
TRBV2	-	TRBJ2-7	-	CASRPRRYEQYF	TGTGCCAGCAGGCCCCGGAGGTACGAGCAGTACTTC
TRBV7-2	TRBD1	TRBJ1-2	-	CASTPETGRNGYTF	TGTGCCAGCACTCCCGAGACAGGGAGGAATGGCTACACCTTC
TRBV6-5	-	TRBJ2-7	-	CASSFIQGTEQYF	TGTGCCAGCAGTTTCATACAGGGGACTGAGCAGTACTTC
TRBV6-6	-	TRBJ1-1	-	CASSYADSRNTEAFF	TGTGCCAGCAGTTACGCGGACAGTAGGAACACTGAAGCTTTCTTT
TRBV6-2/TRBV6-3	-	TRBJ2-3	-	CASSFGADTQYF	TGTGCCAGCAGTTTCGGGGCGGATACGCAGTATTTT
TRBV3-1/TRBV3-2	TRBD1	TRBJ2-1	-	CASSQGNTGGNEQFF	TGTGCCAGCAGCCAAGGGAACACAGGGGGCAATGAGCAGTTCTTC
TRBV14	-	TRBJ1-6	once	CASSHYGGGSNSPLHF	TGTGCCAGCAGCCACTACGGGGGGGGCTCTAATTCACCCCTCCACTTT
TRBV2	-	TRBJ1-2	-	CASSTGNPYYGYTF	TGTGCCAGCAGTACAGGGAACCCCTACTATGGCTACACCTTC
TRBV5-4	TRBD1	TRBJ1-2	-	CASSLGGQNYGYTF	TGTGCCAGCAGCTTGGGGGGACAGAACTATGGCTACACCTTC
TRBV7-2	-	TRBJ2-7	once	CASSLEGGAIYEQYF	TGTGCCAGCAGCTTAGAGGGCGGGGCTATCTACGAGCAGTACTTC
TRBV6-5	TRBD1	TRBJ2-7	-	CATRPDRGSYEQYF	TGTGCCACCAGACCCGACAGGGGCTCCTACGAGCAGTACTTC
TRBV6-1	-	TRBJ1-3	-	CASSYAGPGNTIYF	TGTGCCAGCAGTTATGCGGGGCCTGGAAACACCATATATTTT
TRBV27	-	TRBJ2-1	-	CASSLSRTYNNEQFF	TGTGCCAGCAGTTTATCGCGCACCTATAACAATGAGCAGTTCTTC
TRBV4-2	TRBD1	TRBJ1-2	-	CASSDRDRGTIPYGYTF	TGTGCCAGCAGCGACCGGGACAGGGGAACGATCCCCTATGGCTACACCTTC
TRBV19	TRBD1	TRBJ2-5	-	CASSISGGLGTQYF	TGTGCCAGTAGCATCTCAGGGGGTTTGGGGACCCAGTACTTC
TRBV11-3	-	TRBJ2-5	-	CASSLGAGETQYF	TGTGCCAGCAGCTTAGGCGCGGGGGAGACCCAGTACTTC
TRBV15	-	TRBJ1-1	-	CATSRDIRDSKRNTEAFF	TGTGCCACCAGCAGAGATATCCGGGACTCAAAACGGAACACTGAAGCTTTCTTT
TRBV19	-	TRBJ1-2	-	CASSIDRSRTVLRNYGYTF	TGTGCCAGTAGTATAGATCGATCGAGGACAGTGCTAAGAAACTATGGCTACACCTTC
TRBV7-9	-	TRBJ2-2	-	CASSQGGFGELFF	TGTGCCAGCAGCCAGGGGGGCTTCGGGGAGCTGTTTTTT
TRBV10-3	TRBD2	TRBJ2-1	-	CATLGLAGGGEQFF	TGTGCCACCCTTGGACTAGCGGGAGGCGGTGAGCAGTTCTTC
TRBV11-2	-	TRBJ2-1	-	CASSLGSHHTYNEQFF	TGTGCCAGCAGCCTAGGGTCACATCATACCTACAATGAGCAGTTCTTC
TRBV30	TRBD1	TRBJ1-5	-	CAWSGTGARGYSNQPQHF	TGTGCCTGGAGCGGGACAGGCGCCCGAGGTTATAGCAATCAGCCCCAGCATTTT
TRBV19	-	TRBJ2-2	-	CASTSGPRDTGELFF	TGTGCCAGTACATCGGGACCCCGGGACACCGGGGAGCTGTTTTTT
TRBV7-2	TRBD1	TRBJ1-2	once	CASKTGGPSIYGYTF	TGTGCCAGCAAGACAGGGGGCCCCTCAATCTATGGCTACACCTTC
TRBV6-5	-	TRBJ1-5	-	CASSYSRAPQPQHF	TGTGCCAGCAGTTACTCGCGGGCCCCTCAGCCCCAGCATTTT
TRBV7-9	-	TRBJ1-2	once	CASSLMAAGGYTF	TGTGCCAGCAGCTTAATGGCAGCCGGAGGCTACACCTTC
TRBV7-9	-	TRBJ1-1	-	CASSDPRRGGGANTEAFF	TGTGCCAGCAGCGACCCCCGGCGGGGTGGGGGCGCGAACACTGAAGCTTTCTTT
TRBV27	-	TRBJ2-7	-	CASSSGTAVGEQYF	TGTGCCAGCTCCTCGGGGACGGCCGTTGGGGAGCAGTACTTC
TRBV6-5	TRBD1	TRBJ1-1	-	CASSSGTGVERTEAFF	TGTGCCAGCAGTTCCGGGACAGGGGTGGAGAGGACTGAAGCTTTCTTT
TRBV19	TRBD1	TRBJ2-7	-	CASSIEWDSVEQYF	TGTGCCAGTAGTATAGAGTGGGACAGTGTCGAGCAGTACTTC
TRBV27	-	TRBJ1-1	-	CASRRNTEAFF	TGTGCCAGCAGGCGGAACACTGAAGCTTTCTTT
TRBV2	TRBD2	TRBJ2-3	-	CASSESSGRSTQYF	TGTGCCAGCAGTGAGTCTAGCGGGAGGAGTACGCAGTATTTT
TRBV27	-	TRBJ1-3	-	CASSLGVSGNTIYF	TGTGCCAGCAGTTTGGGGGTGTCTGGAAACACCATATATTTT
TRBV9	TRBD2	TRBJ2-5	-	CASSVVGSGGYQETQYF	TGTGCCAGCAGCGTAGTGGGTAGCGGGGGGTACCAAGAGACCCAGTACTTC